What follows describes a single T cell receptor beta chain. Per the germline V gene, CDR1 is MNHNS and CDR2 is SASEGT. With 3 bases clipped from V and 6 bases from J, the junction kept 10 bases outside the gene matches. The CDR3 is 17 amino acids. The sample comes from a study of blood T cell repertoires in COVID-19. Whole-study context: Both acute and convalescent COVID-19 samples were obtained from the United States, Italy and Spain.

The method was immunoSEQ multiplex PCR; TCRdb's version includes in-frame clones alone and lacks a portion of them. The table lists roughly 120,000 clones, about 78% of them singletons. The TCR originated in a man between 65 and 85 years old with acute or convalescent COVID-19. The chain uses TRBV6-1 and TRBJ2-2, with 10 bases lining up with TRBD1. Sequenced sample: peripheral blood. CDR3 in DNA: TGTGCCAGCAGTGATGGAGGGACAGGGGTTTCCCCCGGGGAGCTGTTTTTT. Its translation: CASSDGGTGVSPGELFF.